This T cell receptor (beta chain) is from a study of blood T cell repertoires in COVID-19. Study in general: The United States, Italy and Spain supplied acute and convalescent COVID-19 samples. T cells, B-cell-depleted T cells, or PBMCs supplied cDNA or gDNA.

Original analysis: Amplification from reference gene primers served as the basis for estimated nucleated cell counts. Clones were sequenced by immunoSEQ multiplex PCR, and TCRdb holds only the in-frame ones, with some missing. That table gives V, J and clone size, and the DNA gave D and trimming. The sample shows about 210,000 clones, around 83% of them seen only once. The source of this sequence is a man aged 50 to 60 with active or convalescent COVID-19. Sequenced material: peripheral blood.

The CDR3 DNA is TGTGCCAGCAGTCTAGACAGGGGTCAGCCCCAGCATTTT. This sequence encodes CASSLDRGQPQHF. J is TRBJ1-5 and V is TRBV3-1 (or the pseudogene TRBV3-2); 8 bases fit TRBD1. Per germline, CDR1 LGHDT and CDR2 YNNKEL (reference sequence). CDR3 length: 13 amino acids. V lost 6 bases and J lost 6; bases outside the gene matches: 4.